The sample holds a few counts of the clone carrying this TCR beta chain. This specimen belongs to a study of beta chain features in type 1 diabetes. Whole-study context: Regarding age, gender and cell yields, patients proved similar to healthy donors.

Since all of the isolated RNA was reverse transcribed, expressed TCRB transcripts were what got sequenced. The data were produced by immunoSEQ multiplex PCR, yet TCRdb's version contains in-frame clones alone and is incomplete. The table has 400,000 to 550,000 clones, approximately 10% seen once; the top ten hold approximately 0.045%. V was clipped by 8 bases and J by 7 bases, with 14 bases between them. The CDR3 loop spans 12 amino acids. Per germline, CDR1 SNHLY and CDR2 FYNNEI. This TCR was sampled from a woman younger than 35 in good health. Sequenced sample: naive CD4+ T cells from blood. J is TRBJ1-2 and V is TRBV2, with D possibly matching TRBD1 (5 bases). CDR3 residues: CASSRGAGGYTF. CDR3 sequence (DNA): TGTGCCAGCTCTCGGGGCGCGGGTGGCTACACCTTC.